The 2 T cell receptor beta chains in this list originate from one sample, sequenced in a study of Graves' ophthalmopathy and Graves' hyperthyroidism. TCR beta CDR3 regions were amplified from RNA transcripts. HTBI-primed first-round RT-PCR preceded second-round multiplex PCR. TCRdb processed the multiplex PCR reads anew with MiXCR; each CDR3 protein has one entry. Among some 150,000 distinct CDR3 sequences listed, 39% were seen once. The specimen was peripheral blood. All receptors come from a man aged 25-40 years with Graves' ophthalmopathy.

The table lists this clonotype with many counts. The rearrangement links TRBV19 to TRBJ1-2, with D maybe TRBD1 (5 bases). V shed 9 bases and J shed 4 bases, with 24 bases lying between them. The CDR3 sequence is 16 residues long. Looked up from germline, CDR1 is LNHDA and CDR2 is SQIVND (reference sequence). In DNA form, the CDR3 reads TGTGCCAGCCGCCCGAGAGGGACCACTCAGCGCTATGGCTACACCTTC. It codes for CASRPRGTTQRYGYTF. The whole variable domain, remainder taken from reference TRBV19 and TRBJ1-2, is DGGITQSPKYLFRKEGQNVTLSCEQNLNHDAMYWYRQDPGQGLRLIYYSQIVNDFQKGDIAEGYSVSREKKESFPLTVTSAQKNPTAFYLCASRPRGTTQRYGYTFGSGTRLTVV.

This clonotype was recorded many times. CDR3 sequence reads: CSVRTVDTQYF. CDR3 coding DNA: TGCAGTGTCCGGACTGTAGATACGCAGTATTTT. The chain couples TRBV20-1 to TRBJ2-3, with D tentatively TRBD2 (5 bases). The V gene lost 7 bases and the J gene lost 5 bases, with 10 bases spanning the gap. CDR3 length equals 11 residues. CDR1 and CDR2 from the germline V gene are DFQATT and SNEGSKA (reference sequence).